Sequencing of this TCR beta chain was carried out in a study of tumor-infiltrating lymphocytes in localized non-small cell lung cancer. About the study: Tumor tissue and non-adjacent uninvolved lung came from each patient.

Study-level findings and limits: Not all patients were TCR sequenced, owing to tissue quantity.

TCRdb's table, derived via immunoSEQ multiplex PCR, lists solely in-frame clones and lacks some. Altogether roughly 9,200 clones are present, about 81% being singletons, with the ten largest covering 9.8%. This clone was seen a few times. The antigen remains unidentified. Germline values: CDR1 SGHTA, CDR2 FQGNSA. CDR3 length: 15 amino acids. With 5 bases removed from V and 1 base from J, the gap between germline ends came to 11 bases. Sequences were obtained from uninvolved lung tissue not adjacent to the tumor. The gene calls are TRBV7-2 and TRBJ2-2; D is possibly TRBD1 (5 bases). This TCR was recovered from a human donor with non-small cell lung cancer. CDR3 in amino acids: CASSPQTGNTGELFF. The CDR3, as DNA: TGTGCCAGCAGCCCACAAACAGGGAACACCGGGGAGCTGTTTTTT.